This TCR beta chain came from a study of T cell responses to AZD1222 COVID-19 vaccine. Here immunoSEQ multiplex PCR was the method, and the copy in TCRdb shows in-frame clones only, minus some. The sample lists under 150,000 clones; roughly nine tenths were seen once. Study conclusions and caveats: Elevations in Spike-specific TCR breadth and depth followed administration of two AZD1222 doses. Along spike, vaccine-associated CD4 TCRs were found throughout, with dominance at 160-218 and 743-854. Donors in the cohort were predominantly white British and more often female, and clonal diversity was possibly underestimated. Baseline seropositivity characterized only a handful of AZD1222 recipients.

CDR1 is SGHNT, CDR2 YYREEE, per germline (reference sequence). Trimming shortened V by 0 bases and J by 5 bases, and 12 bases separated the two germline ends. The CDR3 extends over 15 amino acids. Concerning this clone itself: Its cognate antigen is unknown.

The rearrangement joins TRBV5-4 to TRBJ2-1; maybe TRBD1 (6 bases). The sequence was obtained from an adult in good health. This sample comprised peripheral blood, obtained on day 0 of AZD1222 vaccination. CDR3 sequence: CASSLVAWGHNEQFF. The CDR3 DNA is TGTGCCAGCAGCTTGGTGGCCTGGGGGCACAATGAGCAGTTCTTC.